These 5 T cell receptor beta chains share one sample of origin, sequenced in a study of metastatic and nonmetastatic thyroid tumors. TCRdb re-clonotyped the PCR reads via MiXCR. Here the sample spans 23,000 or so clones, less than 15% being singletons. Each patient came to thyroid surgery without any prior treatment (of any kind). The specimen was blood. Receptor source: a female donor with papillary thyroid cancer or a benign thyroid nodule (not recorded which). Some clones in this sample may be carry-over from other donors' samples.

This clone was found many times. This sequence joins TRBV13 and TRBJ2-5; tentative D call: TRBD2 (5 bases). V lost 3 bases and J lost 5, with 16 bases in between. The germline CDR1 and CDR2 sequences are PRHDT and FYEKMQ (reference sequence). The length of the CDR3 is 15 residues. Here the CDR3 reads CASSFQADGWETQYF. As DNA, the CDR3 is TGTGCCAGCAGCTTTCAAGCGGATGGATGGGAGACCCAGTACTTC.

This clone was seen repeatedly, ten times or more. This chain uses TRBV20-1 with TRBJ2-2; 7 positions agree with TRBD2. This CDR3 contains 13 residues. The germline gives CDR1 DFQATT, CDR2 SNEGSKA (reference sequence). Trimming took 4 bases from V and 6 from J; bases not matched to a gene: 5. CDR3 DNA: TGCAGTGCTATCGGGGAGGGCCCCGGGGAGCTGTTTTTT. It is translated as CSAIGEGPGELFF.

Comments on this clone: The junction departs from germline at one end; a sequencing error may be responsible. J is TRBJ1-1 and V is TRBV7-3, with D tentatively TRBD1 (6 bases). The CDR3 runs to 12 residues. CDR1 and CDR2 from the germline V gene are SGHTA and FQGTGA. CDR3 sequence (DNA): TGTGCCGGCAGCCCAGGGGACACTGAAGCTTTATTT. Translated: CAGSPGDTEALF.

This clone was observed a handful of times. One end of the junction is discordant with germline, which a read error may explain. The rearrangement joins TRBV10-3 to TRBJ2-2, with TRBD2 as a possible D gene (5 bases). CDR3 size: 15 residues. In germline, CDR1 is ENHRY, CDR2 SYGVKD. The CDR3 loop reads CAISVGRRDTGEPFF. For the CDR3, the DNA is TGTGCCATCAGTGTGGGTAGACGAGACACCGGGGAGCCGTTTTTT.

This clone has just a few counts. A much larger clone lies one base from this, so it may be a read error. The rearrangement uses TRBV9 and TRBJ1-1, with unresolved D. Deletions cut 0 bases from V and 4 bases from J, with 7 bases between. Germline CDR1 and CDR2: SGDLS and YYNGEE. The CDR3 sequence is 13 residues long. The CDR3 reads CASSVVGSTEAFF. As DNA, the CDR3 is TGTGCCAGCAGCGTAGTGGGAAGCACTGAAGCTTTCTTT.